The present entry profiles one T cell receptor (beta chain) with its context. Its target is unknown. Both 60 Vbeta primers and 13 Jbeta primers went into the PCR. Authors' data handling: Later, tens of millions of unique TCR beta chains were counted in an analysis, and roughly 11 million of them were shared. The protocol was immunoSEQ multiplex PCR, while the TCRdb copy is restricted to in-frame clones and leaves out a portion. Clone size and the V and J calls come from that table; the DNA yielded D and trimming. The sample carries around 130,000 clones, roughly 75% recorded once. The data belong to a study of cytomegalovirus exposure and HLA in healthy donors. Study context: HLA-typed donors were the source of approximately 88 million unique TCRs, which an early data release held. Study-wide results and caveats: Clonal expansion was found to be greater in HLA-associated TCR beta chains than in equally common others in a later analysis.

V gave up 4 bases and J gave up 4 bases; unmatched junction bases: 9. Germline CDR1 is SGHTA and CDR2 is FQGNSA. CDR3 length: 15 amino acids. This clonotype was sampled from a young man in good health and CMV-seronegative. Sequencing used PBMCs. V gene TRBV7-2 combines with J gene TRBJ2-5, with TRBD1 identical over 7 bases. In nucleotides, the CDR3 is TGTGCCAGCAGCTCCGCCGGGACAGAGGGAGAGACCCAGTACTTC. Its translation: CASSSAGTEGETQYF.